This TCR beta chain was recovered during a study of blood T cells in healthy people across ages (dated by TCRdb to between 2014 and 2017). Background on the whole study: Template switching captured roughly one uniquely barcoded TCR beta cDNA molecule per two T cells in model experiments. Age-related changes in TCR beta repertoire diversity were measured in the study by deep sequencing normalized with unique cDNA molecular identifiers. The donors were split into four age groups: young (average around 16 years), middle-aged (39), aged (roughly 68) and long-lived (roughly 88). The study analyzed two additional independent replicas of 1 million unique cDNA reads from the same blood draw for two donors, one aged 18 to 30 and one aged 80 or older.

As encoded in the germline V gene, CDR1 is SGHVS while CDR2 is FNYEAQ. The CDR3 spans 17 residues, from the cysteine through the phenylalanine. Kept here is only the CDR3 DNA, which spans 51 bases and is read in frame from base 1. The junction shows trimming of 2 bases on V and 5 bases on J, and the gene matches do not reach 12 bases of it. Preparation of the library involved 5' RACE. Data came from an Illumina HiSeq 2500. A second PCR of roughly 6 to 11 cycles was performed with a sample-barcoded 5' primer and a J-beta primer mix. A unique molecular identifier was introduced onto each TCR beta cDNA molecule by a template-switch 5' adaptor carrying 12 random nucleotides. Each sample yielded at least 2.5 million CDR3-containing paired-end reads. All of the RNA was converted into first-strand cDNA using the Mint cDNA synthesis kit, with a TRBC-specific oligonucleotide serving as the primer. Following uracil-DNA glycosylase treatment, a first 18-cycle PCR with universal primers M1SS and BC2_uni_R was performed on all cDNA. The authors' analysis ran thus. Each sample was normalized by randomly selecting 1 million high-quality reads, each carrying a distinct molecular identifier. Reads with shared molecular identifiers were discarded instead of being binned into consensus sequences. CDR3 identification, clonotype clustering and error correction used MiTCR with a Q25 quality threshold and the strictest error-elimination algorithm. Lower-bound total TCR beta diversity was estimated with a nonparametric unseen species model using Euler transformation. TCRdb itself trimmed the public reads at Q25 with fastp, ran MiXCR and retained productive beta chains. One record per CDR3 amino acid sequence lists the most common genes and DNA. The V and J calls and clone size are TCRdb's, not the authors'. A total of 800,000 to 1,300,000 distinct CDR3 sequences appear in this sample, around 25% of them only once. The leading ten clones occupy around 0.75% of the sample.

Details on this clonotype: There is no known antigen for this receptor. Per-base quality was not reported, and no clone a single base away is much larger than it.

Paper-wide results and their limitations: There was a strong correlation between observed TCR beta diversity and the percentage of naive T cells measured by flow cytometry. The long-lived group showed more naive CD4+ T cells, fewer expanded clones and increased TCR diversity than the aged group, suggesting age selection. Conclusive comparison of naive and antigen-experienced compartments was prevented by the profiling of bulk unsorted PBMCs. Estimates of total diversity based on one million sequenced T cells were considered lower bounds and underestimates. Because the CMV infection status of the donors was unknown, age-related changes in expanded clonotypes may potentially have been confounded. As age increased, observed TCR beta diversity per million T cells dropped in a roughly linear way, and a significant reduction was already evident by age 40.

Systemically healthy Caucasian individuals from Russia, around 38 in total and aged roughly 6 to 95 years, were included as donors. Approximately 9.3 milliliters of peripheral blood were drawn from each donor into EDTA-treated Vacutainer tubes. PBMCs were isolated by Ficoll-Paque density-gradient centrifugation, with at least 7 million obtained per sample. Total RNA, at least 5 micrograms per sample, was extracted from PBMCs with Trizol reagent. For every donor, flow cytometry on a PBMC aliquot measured the percentage of naive CD45RAhigh/CD27high T cells. This sample was shared with a second study, whose subject was T cells of mothers and their children. Per that second paper: Nine systemically healthy Caucasian individuals served as donors, namely three mothers together with their six children. cDNA synthesis consumed the entire amount of extracted RNA, loaded at about 1.6 ug RNA in each 15 ul reaction. Sample barcodes and 2-4 random nucleotides were added via the M1S primer in the second PCR. More than 8 million TCR beta CDR3 reads were obtained from each mother, and about 3 million reads were obtained from each child. Thymic selection similarly shapes TCR recombination output in related and unrelated pairs, with minor effect from inherited differences. Related mother-child pairs always showed normalized repertoire overlap that was slightly higher than in unrelated mother-child pairs, though the difference was never significant. Persistent microchimeric T cell clones were not detected, at a sensitivity of 95 to 100 clones per million clonotypes. The study used deep NGS to compare TCR beta repertoires of mothers and children, seeking features distinguishing related mother-child pairs from unrelated individuals. The mean age was about 40 +/- 4 years for the mothers and about 12 +/- 4 years for the children. After adapter ligation with NEBNext reagents, the libraries were sequenced on Illumina HiSeq 2000 with 100+100 nt paired-end reads. To avoid cross-contamination, the mother libraries and the child libraries were prepared a month apart and sequenced in separate runs. For each donor, between roughly 450,000 and 2,200,000 distinct TCR beta clonotypes were identified. Naive TCR beta clonotypes were estimated from low-frequency clonotypes matched to each donor's FACS-determined naive share, without sorting.

The sequenced material came from blood. Recombination joined TRBV7-6 with TRBJ2-1; 7 central nucleotides agree with TRBD2. This receptor was obtained from a girl aged 2-15 years in good health. The bases read TGTGCCAGCAGCTTAAGGTTAGGGCTAGCGGATCACAATGAGCAGTTCTTC. Translated, this gives CASSLRLGLADHNEQFF. Supplemented by the reference TRBV7-6 and TRBJ2-1 proteins around the CDR3, the complete variable domain is GAGVSQSPRYKVTKRGQDVALRCDPISGHVSLYWYRQALGQGPEFLTYFNYEAQQDKSGLPNDRFSAERPEGSISTLTIQRTEQRDSAMYRCASSLRLGLADHNEQFFGPGTRLTVL.